The 4 T cell receptor beta chains below were found in one sample sequenced in a study of CD8+CD57+ T cells in acquired aplastic anemia. Profiling of TCR beta VDJ combinations and CDR3 sequences used genomic DNA as template. Using its own MiXCR run on the reads, TCRdb lists one record per CDR3 protein. Of around 50,000 distinct CDR3 sequences listed, approximately 52% are singletons. The authors sequenced patients whose flow cytometry had shown CD8+CD57+ cell expansion. The source material was sorted CD4+, CD8+, or CD8+CD57+ T cells (not recorded which) from PBMCs. Receptors originate from a human donor with aplastic anemia.

This chain joins TRBV19 and TRBJ1-5; TRBD1 might be the D (6 bases). CDR3 length equals 17 residues. The germline V gene has CDR1 LNHDA and CDR2 SQIVND (reference sequence). Trimming pared 4 bases from V and 3 bases from J, leaving 19 bases between. In nucleotides, the CDR3 is TGTGCCAGTAGTACACGAACCCGGGACACCTACAATCAGCCCCAGCATTTT. Translation: CASSTRTRDTYNQPQHF.

This sequence joins TRBV10-2 and TRBJ2-7; the match to TRBD2 covers 7 bases. The CDR3 length is 13 residues. After removal of 4 bases from V and 6 bases from J, the junction contained 6 bases not matched to a gene. Germline lookup yields CDR1 WSHSY and CDR2 SAAADI. The CDR3 region is CASSAGREREQYF. The DNA for the CDR3 is TGCGCCAGCAGTGCAGGGCGGGAGCGCGAGCAGTACTTC.

The chain joins TRBV7-2 to TRBJ2-7; no definite D call. With 3 bases removed from V and 2 bases from J, the gap between germline ends came to 14 bases. CDR1 is SGHTA and CDR2 is FQGNSA in the germline V gene. The CDR3 spans 15 residues. CDR3 amino acids: CASSFGTNGTYEQYF. CDR3 in DNA: TGTGCCAGCAGCTTTGGTACGAACGGTACCTACGAGCAGTACTTC.

This sequence joins TRBV10-3 and TRBJ2-1; TRBD2 matches at 8 bases. V dropped 6 bases and J dropped 8; count of bases not matched to a gene: 15. In germline, CDR1 is ENHRY, CDR2 SYGVKD. The CDR3 consists of 16 residues. CDR3 DNA: TGTGCCATCAGAAAGTCGAGCGGGAGAGTAGGCGATGAGCAGTTCTTC. The encoded protein is CAIRKSSGRVGDEQFF.